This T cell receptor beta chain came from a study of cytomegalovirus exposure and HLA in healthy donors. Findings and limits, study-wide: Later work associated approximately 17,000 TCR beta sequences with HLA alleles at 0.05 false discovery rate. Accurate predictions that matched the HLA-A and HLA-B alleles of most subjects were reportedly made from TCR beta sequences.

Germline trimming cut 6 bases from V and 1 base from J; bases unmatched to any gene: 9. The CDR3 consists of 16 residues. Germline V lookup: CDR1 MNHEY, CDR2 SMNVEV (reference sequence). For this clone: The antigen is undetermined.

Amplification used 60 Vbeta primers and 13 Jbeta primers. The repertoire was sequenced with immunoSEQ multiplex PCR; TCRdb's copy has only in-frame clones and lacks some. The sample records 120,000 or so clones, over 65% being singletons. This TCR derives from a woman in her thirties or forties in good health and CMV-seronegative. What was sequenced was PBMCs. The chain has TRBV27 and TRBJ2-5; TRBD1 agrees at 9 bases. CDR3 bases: TGTGCCAGCAGGAAAAGGACAGGGGACGGCCAAGAGACCCAGTACTTC. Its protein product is CASRKRTGDGQETQYF.